Below are 20 T cell receptor beta chains sequenced from a single sample in a study of T cell responses to AZD1222 COVID-19 vaccine. Here immunoSEQ multiplex PCR was the method, and the copy in TCRdb shows in-frame clones only, minus some. Here the sample spans about 78,000 clones, 90% being singletons. Sequenced material: peripheral blood, taken 28 days after the second AZD1222 dose. The receptors come from an adult who received the AZD1222 COVID-19 vaccine.

The gene calls are TRBV5-6 and TRBJ1-3; weak D call: TRBD1 (5 bases). The CDR3 contains 15 residues. CDR1 and CDR2 from the germline V gene are SGHDT and YYEEEE. The V gene lost 4 bases and the J gene lost 1 base, with 12 bases spanning the gap. The CDR3 sequence: CASSDRSGSGNTIYF. DNA for the CDR3: TGTGCCAGCAGCGACAGATCGGGATCTGGAAACACCATATATTTT.

V gene TRBV4-2 combines with J gene TRBJ1-4; unclear D gene. CDR1 and CDR2 (germline): LGHNA, YNFKEQ. The CDR3 has 16 residues. With 0 bases removed from V and 8 bases from J, the gap between germline ends came to 16 bases. The CDR3 loop is CASSQDLPGRKEKLFF. The CDR3, as DNA: TGTGCCAGCAGCCAAGATCTCCCGGGGAGGAAGGAAAAACTGTTTTTT.

This clone was recorded only once. The gene calls are TRBV6-5 and TRBJ2-5; 11 bases are a match to TRBD2. After removal of 10 bases from V and 7 bases from J, the junction contained 14 bases not matched to a gene. Germline V lookup: CDR1 MNHEY, CDR2 SVGAGI. The CDR3 runs 15 residues. The CDR3 nucleotides are TGTGCCACCGTGCGACTAGCGGGACTTCCTGGGACCCAGTACTTC. Translated: CATVRLAGLPGTQYF.

The chain recombines TRBV29-1 with TRBJ2-2; D could derive from TRBD1 or TRBD2 (6 bases each). This CDR3 is 11 amino acids long. V dropped 2 bases and J dropped 13 bases, with 11 bases sitting between them. Germline V gives CDR1 SQVTM, CDR2 ANQGSEA. DNA of the CDR3: TGCAGCGTTGAAATGGGGGGCGTGCTGTTTTTT. Amino acids: CSVEMGGVLFF.

This clone appeared once. J is TRBJ2-7 and V is TRBV5-1; D is ambiguous. Germline lookup yields CDR1 SGHRS and CDR2 YFSETQ. V shed 4 bases and J shed 2 bases, with 10 bases lying between them. The CDR3 is 13 residues long. The CDR3 protein is CASSQDLTYEQYF. CDR3 DNA: TGCGCCAGCAGCCAAGACCTAACCTACGAGCAGTACTTC.

The V call is TRBV27, the J call TRBJ2-3, with D possibly TRBD1 on 6 matching bases. The CDR3 is 14 amino acids. V lost 6 bases to trimming and J lost 4 bases, with 14 bases between them. Germline V CDR1 and CDR2: MNHEY, SMNVEV (reference sequence). The CDR3 protein is CASRPGTSADTQYF. For the CDR3, the DNA is TGTGCCAGCAGACCCGGGACAAGCGCAGATACGCAGTATTTT.

The V and J genes are TRBV11-3 and TRBJ1-1, with D possibly matching TRBD1 (5 bases). Per germline, CDR1 SGHNT and CDR2 YENEEA. CDR3 length: 14 amino acids. V dropped 0 bases and J dropped 4 bases, with 9 bases sitting between them. In DNA form, the CDR3 reads TGTGCCAGCAGCTTAGACAGGGATTCCACTGAAGCTTTCTTT. It codes for CASSLDRDSTEAFF.

The chain couples TRBV5-1 to TRBJ2-7, with D tentatively TRBD1 (5 bases). The CDR3 has 14 amino acids. V was shortened by 3 bases and J by 3 bases, with 13 bases between the two germline ends. Germline V gives CDR1 SGHRS, CDR2 YFSETQ. Here the CDR3 reads CASSSADTIYEQYF. For the CDR3, the DNA is TGCGCCAGCAGCTCGGCGGACACGATCTACGAGCAGTACTTC.

CDR3 amino acids: CASSQPTPYNEQFF. Written as DNA, the CDR3 is TGCGCCAGCAGCCAACCGACACCCTACAATGAGCAGTTCTTC. The V gene is TRBV5-1, the J gene TRBJ2-1; D not certain. V dropped 4 bases and J dropped 2 bases, with 10 bases sitting between them. The germline V gene has CDR1 SGHRS and CDR2 YFSETQ. CDR3 size: 14 residues.

V and J are TRBV19 and TRBJ2-7, with no clear D. V lost 4 bases and J lost 0, with 16 bases in between. Per germline, CDR1 LNHDA and CDR2 SQIVND (reference sequence). CDR3 size: 16 residues. The CDR3 DNA reads TGTGCCAGTAGTACCACTAATGGGATTGGCTCCTACGAGCAGTACTTC. It specifies CASSTTNGIGSYEQYF.

The CDR3 sequence is CASSYGDGRAYNEQFF. In nucleotides, the CDR3 is TGTGCCAGCAGTTACGGTGACGGGAGGGCCTACAATGAGCAGTTCTTC. This chain connects TRBV6-2 or TRBV6-3 to TRBJ2-1, with 8 bases identical to TRBD2. V lost 2 bases and J lost 2; bases outside the gene matches: 5. Germline loops: CDR1 MNHEY, CDR2 SVGEGT. The length of the CDR3 is 16 residues.

The CDR3: CASSLGSPGLHF. In DNA, the CDR3 is TGTGCCAGCAGCCTCGGGAGTCCTGGACTCCACTTT. This rearrangement joins TRBV7-9 to TRBJ1-6, with D uncertain. Germline V gene sequence: CDR1 SEHNR, CDR2 FQNEAQ (reference sequence). CDR3 length: 12 residues. Trimming pared 5 bases from V and 16 bases from J, leaving 15 bases between. Using reference TRBV7-9 and TRBJ1-6 for the parts outside the CDR3, the full variable domain is DTGVSQNPRHKITKRGQNVTFRCDPISEHNRLYWYRQTLGQGPEFLTYFQNEAQLEKSRLLSDRFSAERPKGSFSTLEIQRTEQGDSAMYLCASSLGSPGLHFGNGTRLTVT.

The V and J genes are TRBV9 and TRBJ1-1; TRBD1 aligns across 8 bases. Germline CDR1 is SGDLS and CDR2 is YYNGEE. J was trimmed by 11 bases and V by 0 bases; bases with no gene match: 6. This CDR3 region has 13 residues. As DNA, the CDR3 is TGTGCCAGCAGCGTAGCTCCAGGGGGCGAGGCTTTCTTT. Translated, it gives CASSVAPGGEAFF.

This chain joins TRBV9 and TRBJ1-4; 7 positions agree with TRBD1. The germline gives CDR1 SGDLS, CDR2 YYNGEE. V lost 3 bases, J lost 5 bases, and 7 bases stayed unmatched. CDR3 length equals 15 residues. DNA of the CDR3: TGTGCCAGCAGCGAGGGGGCGGGCTCGAATGAAAAACTGTTTTTT. Residues: CASSEGAGSNEKLFF.

The V and J genes are TRBV12-3 or TRBV12-4 and TRBJ2-4; D is undetermined. Deletions cut 5 bases from V and 3 bases from J, with 8 bases between. This CDR3 region has 13 residues. In nucleotides, the CDR3 is TGTGCCAGCAGTCTCTACGGCAAAAACATTCAGTACTTC. Translation: CASSLYGKNIQYF.

The chain couples TRBV1 to TRBJ2-1; whether TRBD2, the table's D call, matches the DNA was not checked. TRBV1 is a recognized pseudogene. CDR3 length: 13 residues. The CDR3 coding sequence is TGCACCAGCAGCCCCCGGGACTACAATGAGCAGTTCTTC. Its translation is CTSSPRDYNEQFF.

J is TRBJ1-1 and V is TRBV27; 12 nucleotides agree with TRBD1. J lost 4 bases, V lost 5 bases, and 5 bases had no gene match. Germline values: CDR1 MNHEY, CDR2 SMNVEV (reference sequence). CDR3 length: 15 residues. The CDR3 here is CASSAGQGASTEAFF. CDR3 nucleotide sequence: TGTGCCAGCAGTGCGGGACAGGGGGCATCCACTGAAGCTTTCTTT.

The rearrangement uses TRBV6-2 or TRBV6-3 and TRBJ2-1, with 7 bases that match TRBD1. The J segment lost 5 bases and the V segment lost 5 bases, leaving 12 bases of the junction unmatched. Per germline, CDR1 MNHEY and CDR2 SVGEGT. The CDR3 is 16 amino acids. The CDR3 DNA is TGTGCCAGCAGTGGGCATCGGACAGGTCTTAACAATGAGCAGTTCTTC. Its translation is CASSGHRTGLNNEQFF.

The rearrangement joins TRBV5-1 to TRBJ1-5; 10 positions match TRBD1. Germline loops: CDR1 SGHRS, CDR2 YFSETQ. The V and J ends lost 4 bases and 5 bases, in that order; junction bases with no gene match: 9. The CDR3 covers 16 residues. CDR3 in amino acids: CASSLSGTGEDQPQHF. In DNA, the CDR3 is TGCGCCAGCAGCCTGTCCGGGACAGGGGAGGATCAGCCCCAGCATTTT.

The V and J genes are TRBV6-5 and TRBJ2-6, with D possibly matching TRBD1 (5 bases). The germline V gene encodes CDR1 MNHEY and CDR2 SVGAGI. V was trimmed by 5 bases and J by 2 bases, leaving 10 bases between them. The CDR3 loop spans 15 amino acids. The CDR3 protein is CASSPGITGANVLTF. For the CDR3, the DNA is TGTGCCAGCAGTCCAGGGATTACTGGGGCCAACGTCCTGACTTTC.